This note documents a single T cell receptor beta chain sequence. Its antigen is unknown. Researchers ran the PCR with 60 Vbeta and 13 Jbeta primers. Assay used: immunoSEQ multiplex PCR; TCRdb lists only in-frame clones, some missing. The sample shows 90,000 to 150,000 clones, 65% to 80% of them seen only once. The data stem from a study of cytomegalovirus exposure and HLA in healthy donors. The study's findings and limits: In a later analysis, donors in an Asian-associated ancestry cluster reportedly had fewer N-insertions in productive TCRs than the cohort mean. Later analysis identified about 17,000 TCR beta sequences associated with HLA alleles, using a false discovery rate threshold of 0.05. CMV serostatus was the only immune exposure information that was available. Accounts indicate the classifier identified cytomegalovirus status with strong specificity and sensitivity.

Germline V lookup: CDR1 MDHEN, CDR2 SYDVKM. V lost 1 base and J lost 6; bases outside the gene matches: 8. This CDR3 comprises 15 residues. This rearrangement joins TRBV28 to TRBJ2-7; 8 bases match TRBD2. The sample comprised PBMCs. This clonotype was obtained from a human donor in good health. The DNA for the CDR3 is TGTGCCAGCAGTTTATCGGGAGGGAGGGCCTCCGAGCAGTACTTC. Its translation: CASSLSGGRASEQYF.